This is a list of T cell receptor beta chains from one sample in a study of T cell changes during pregnancy in multiple sclerosis. Repertoires were generated with immunoSEQ multiplex PCR, while TCRdb's copy carries only in-frame clones and drops some. The table includes tens of thousands of clones, less than 95% detected once. The specimen was peripheral blood, collected in the second trimester of pregnancy. These TCRs come from a female donor in good health, enrolled as a control in a pregnancy study. CDR3s include the opening cysteine and the closing phenylalanine or tryptophan. A D gene is named only where the DNA matches it firmly. Clone size appears in some rows only: once, few, many, or a class for an expanded clone.

>-|TRBJ1-2|TRBV4-1|-
CASSQEGTGFYGYTF
TGCGCCAGCAGCCAAGAAGGAACAGGGTTTTACGGCTACACCTTC
>-|TRBJ1-2|TRBV6-5|-
CASSYSSGNYGYTF
TGTGCCAGCAGTTACTCTTCGGGGAACTATGGCTACACCTTC
>few|TRBJ1-4|TRBV5-1|TRBD1
CASRPTPQGANEKLFF
TGCGCCAGCAGACCAACGCCGCAGGGGGCGAATGAAAAACTGTTTTTT
>-|TRBJ2-2|TRBV6-6|-
CASSSYTGGGELFF
TGTGCCAGCAGTTCTTACACCGGCGGCGGGGAGCTGTTTTTT
>-|TRBJ2-1|TRBV6-6|-
CASSVYYRNEQFF
TGTGCCAGCAGCGTGTACTACCGAAATGAGCAGTTCTTC
>-|TRBJ2-2|TRBV28|TRBD1
CASSFQGAPRVGELFF
TGTGCCAGCAGTTTTCAGGGGGCGCCCCGTGTCGGGGAGCTGTTTTTT
>-|TRBJ1-5|TRBV2|-
CASSEEDSQPQHF
TGTGCCAGCAGTGAAGAGGACAGCCAGCCCCAGCATTTT
>few|TRBJ2-2|TRBV7-2|-
CASSFQGGTGELFF
TGTGCCAGCAGCTTTCAGGGGGGAACCGGGGAGCTGTTTTTT
>-|TRBJ2-7|TRBV5-1|-
CASSLVVGSGEQYF
TGCGCCAGCAGCTTGGTGGTCGGGTCGGGCGAGCAGTACTTC
>-|TRBJ2-7|TRBV5-1|TRBD1
CASSGTGSSYEQYF
TGCGCCAGCAGCGGGACAGGGAGCTCCTACGAGCAGTACTTC
>-|TRBJ2-2|TRBV6-1|TRBD1
CATVARDRATGELFF
TGTGCCACGGTTGCCAGGGACAGGGCCACCGGGGAGCTGTTTTTT
>-|TRBJ2-2|TRBV27|-
CASSLLDSGELFF
TGTGCCAGCAGTCTTCTAGATTCCGGGGAGCTGTTTTTT
>-|TRBJ2-1|TRBV5-1|-
CASSPVPDYNEQFF
TGCGCCAGCAGCCCGGTACCCGACTACAATGAGCAGTTCTTC
>-|TRBJ1-1|TRBV28|TRBD1
CASSWDRGSNTEAFF
TGTGCCAGCAGTTGGGACAGGGGTTCGAACACTGAAGCTTTCTTT
>-|TRBJ2-7|TRBV5-6|-
CASSSTETGASEQYF
TGTGCCAGCAGTTCTACCGAGACTGGTGCGAGCGAGCAGTACTTC
>-|TRBJ1-2|TRBV14|-
CASSRSGYGYGYTF
TGTGCCAGCAGCAGGTCAGGGTACGGCTATGGCTACACCTTC
>few|TRBJ1-5|TRBV7-8|-
CASSFQSNQPQHF
TGTGCCAGCAGCTTTCAAAGCAATCAGCCCCAGCATTTT
>-|TRBJ2-5|TRBV6-4|TRBD2
CASIPRVAGEETQYF
TGTGCCAGCATCCCCCGGGTAGCGGGAGAAGAGACCCAGTACTTC
>-|TRBJ1-4|TRBV5-5|-
CASSILGANSALFF
TGTGCCAGCAGCATATTAGGGGCCAATTCTGCACTGTTTTTT
>-|TRBJ2-7|TRBV5-1|-
CASSVQALSYEQYF
TGCGCCAGCAGCGTTCAGGCCCTCTCCTACGAGCAGTACTTC
>-|TRBJ2-2|TRBV19|TRBD2
CASSSGLAGIGELFF
TGTGCCAGTAGCTCGGGACTAGCGGGAATCGGGGAGCTGTTTTTT
>-|TRBJ1-1|TRBV5-1|-
CASSLVAGSEAFF
TGCGCCAGCAGCTTGGTGGCCGGGTCTGAAGCTTTCTTT
>-|TRBJ1-5|TRBV7-2|-
CASSFRVGPVRDF
TGTGCCAGCAGCTTCCGGGTCGGCCCCGTTCGGGATTTT
>-|TRBJ2-1|TRBV27|-
CASSLQVVAYNEQFF
TGTGCCAGCAGTTTACAGGTGGTGGCCTACAATGAGCAGTTCTTC
>-|TRBJ2-7|TRBV6-1|TRBD2
CASSVAGTYEQYF
TGTGCCAGCAGCGTAGCGGGGACCTACGAGCAGTACTTC
>-|TRBJ2-5|TRBV27|TRBD1
CASSRPGGRETQYF
TGTGCCAGCAGTAGACCAGGGGGCAGGGAGACCCAGTACTTC
>-|TRBJ2-7|TRBV15|-
CATARRGAGDEQYF
TGTGCCACCGCGCGCAGGGGGGCCGGAGACGAGCAGTACTTC
>-|TRBJ2-3|TRBV5-1|-
CASSLAAVNTQYF
TGCGCCAGCAGCTTGGCCGCGGTGAATACGCAGTATTTT
>once|TRBJ2-1|TRBV7-9|TRBD2
CASSPGTSGYNEQFF
TGTGCCAGCAGCCCCGGGACTAGCGGTTACAATGAGCAGTTCTTC
>-|TRBJ1-2|TRBV2|-
CASSEGAPYGYTF
TGTGCCAGCAGTGAAGGGGCACCCTATGGCTACACCTTC
>-|TRBJ2-5|TRBV5-1|TRBD1
CASSPTGAQETQYF
TGCGCCAGCAGCCCGACAGGGGCCCAAGAGACCCAGTACTTC
>-|TRBJ2-5|TRBV9|-
CASSVGSPRGAGETQYF
TGTGCCAGCAGCGTAGGGTCCCCCCGGGGGGCTGGGGAGACCCAGTACTTC
>-|TRBJ1-1|TRBV6-5|-
CASARVWDTEAFF
TGTGCCAGCGCGAGGGTATGGGACACTGAAGCTTTCTTT
>-|TRBJ2-7|TRBV5-1|TRBD2
CASSQGLAGDEQYF
TGCGCCAGCAGCCAGGGACTAGCGGGGGACGAGCAGTACTTC
>-|TRBJ2-5|TRBV5-1|-
CASRGGDETQYF
TGCGCCAGCAGGGGGGGAGATGAGACCCAGTACTTC
>-|TRBJ2-7|TRBV19|TRBD2
CATQATGGIYEQYF
TGTGCCACCCAAGCGACCGGGGGGATTTACGAGCAGTACTTC
>-|TRBJ2-2|TRBV11-3|-
CASSPTGNPTINTGELFF
TGTGCCAGCAGCCCCACAGGGAACCCCACAATAAACACCGGGGAGCTGTTTTTT
>once|TRBJ1-2|TRBV11-3|-
CASTITGFYGYTF
TGTGCCAGCACCATTACAGGGTTCTATGGCTACACCTTC
>-|TRBJ2-2|TRBV5-6|TRBD1
CASSRKGQANTGELFF
TGTGCCAGCAGCCGCAAGGGACAGGCGAACACCGGGGAGCTGTTTTTT
>-|TRBJ2-7|TRBV4-2|-
CASSQLDGQFSYEQYF
TGTGCCAGCAGCCAACTCGACGGACAGTTCTCCTACGAGCAGTACTTC
>-|TRBJ2-7|TRBV5-1|TRBD1
CASSLYTSGQGSYEQYF
TGCGCCAGCAGCTTGTACACCTCGGGACAGGGGTCCTACGAGCAGTACTTC
>-|TRBJ1-1|TRBV19|-
CATLQGNTEAFF
TGTGCAACTTTACAGGGGAACACTGAAGCTTTCTTT
>once|TRBJ2-1|TRBV27|-
CASSQRSGLSYNEQFF
TGTGCCAGCAGTCAACGGTCTGGGCTATCCTACAATGAGCAGTTCTTC
>-|TRBJ2-7|TRBV7-9|-
CASSLAEGANPYEQYF
TGTGCCAGCAGCTTAGCGGAGGGGGCGAACCCCTACGAGCAGTACTTC
>-|TRBJ2-1|TRBV9|TRBD2
CASSVEGLAGYNEQFF
TGTGCCAGCAGCGTAGAGGGACTAGCGGGGTACAATGAGCAGTTCTTC
>-|TRBJ2-3|TRBV5-1|-
CASSPLPDTQYF
TGCGCCAGCAGCCCCCTCCCAGATACGCAGTATTTT
>few|TRBJ2-7|TRBV9|-
CASSLETGLPPYEQYF
TGTGCCAGCAGCTTGGAGACAGGCCTCCCTCCTTACGAGCAGTACTTC
>once|TRBJ2-5|TRBV6-5|-
CASSLQSGTKIETQYF
TGTGCCAGCAGTTTGCAATCCGGGACAAAAATTGAGACCCAGTACTTC
>few|TRBJ1-2|TRBV7-9|-
CASQKYYGYTF
TGTGCCAGTCAAAAATACTATGGCTACACCTTC
>-|TRBJ1-6|TRBV4-1|TRBD1
CASSQTTGGNSPLHF
TGCGCCAGCAGCCAAACAACAGGGGGTAATTCACCCCTCCACTTT
>-|TRBJ2-2|TRBV6-4|-
CASSPQAESGELFF
TGTGCCAGCAGCCCCCAAGCTGAGTCCGGGGAGCTGTTTTTT
>-|TRBJ2-3|TRBV2|TRBD1
CASRGTGLSTDTQYF
TGTGCCAGCCGGGGGACAGGGTTAAGCACAGATACGCAGTATTTT
>-|TRBJ2-7|TRBV6-1|-
CASRWGLSSYEQYF
TGTGCCAGCAGGTGGGGGCTCTCTAGCTACGAGCAGTACTTC
>-|TRBJ2-1|TRBV7-6|TRBD2
CASSLPNVSGGYNEQFF
TGTGCCAGCAGCTTACCTAACGTATCGGGGGGTTACAATGAGCAGTTCTTC
>-|TRBJ2-2|TRBV5-1|-
CASSLAGNTGELFF
TGCGCCAGCAGCTTGGCGGGGAACACCGGGGAGCTGTTTTTT